The 31 T cell receptor beta chains listed next were all sequenced from one sample in a study of T-cell reconstitution after alpha-beta-depleted transplantation in children. The library targeted TCRbeta and was prepared with unique molecular identifiers. TCRdb processed the PCR reads anew with MiXCR; each CDR3 protein has one entry. The table shows about 500,000 distinct CDR3 sequences, with 10% to 12% occurring only once. Material: PBMCs, mostly from graft donor cells, obtained 180 days after TCRalphabeta/CD19-depleted stem cell transplant. The receptor source for this set is a female patient aged 2-10 years who had a stem cell transplant for aplastic anemia, so the T cells may come from the graft donor.

The chain combines TRBV10-3 with TRBJ2-5; D not resolved. V was pared by 3 bases and J by 4 bases, with 12 bases between. The CDR3 has 14 amino acids. Germline V gene data show CDR1 as ENHRY and CDR2 as SYGVKD. As DNA, the CDR3 is TGTGCCATCAGTGACAGTGGAAACCGAGAGACCCAGTACTTC. This gives the protein CAISDSGNRETQYF.

In this sample, this clonotype turned up a few times. The gene calls are TRBV21-1 and TRBJ2-1; the table names TRBD1, a call not compared with the DNA. TRBV21-1 is recorded as a pseudogene. The CDR3 extends over 16 amino acids. The CDR3 DNA is TGTGCCAGCACCCTAGACAGGGAAGGGGCCTACAATGAGCAGTTCTTC. This translates into CASTLDREGAYNEQFF.

In its sample, this clonotype was seen once. The rearrangement joins TRBV15 to TRBJ1-1, with D possibly being TRBD1 (5 bases). CDR1 and CDR2 from the germline V gene are LNHNV and YYDKDF (reference sequence). Trimming pared 2 bases from V and 5 bases from J, leaving 15 bases between. The CDR3 covers 15 residues. The CDR3 region is CATSRPGTFGTEAFF. In DNA form, the CDR3 reads TGTGCCACCAGCAGACCCGGGACGTTCGGGACTGAAGCTTTCTTT.

The sample holds a few counts of this clonotype. The CDR3 region has the DNA TGTGCCAGCAGTCCGGGACAGGGGGCGTCCGGGGAGCTGTTTTTT. It codes for CASSPGQGASGELFF. This chain uses TRBV2 with TRBJ2-2; 12 nucleotides agree with TRBD1. The J segment lost 6 bases and the V segment lost 5 bases, leaving 4 bases of the junction unmatched. Germline V gene data show CDR1 as SNHLY and CDR2 as FYNNEI. This CDR3 contains 15 residues. The whole variable domain, filled in from reference TRBV2 and TRBJ2-2, reads EPEVTQTPSHQVTQMGQEVILRCVPISNHLYFYWYRQILGQKVEFLVSFYNNEISEKSEIFDDQFSVERPDGSNFTLKIRSTKLEDSAMYFCASSPGQGASGELFFGEGSRLTVL.

V usage is TRBV18 and J usage is TRBJ1-2; no clear D gene. The V end lost 6 bases, the J end lost 5 bases, and 10 bases lay between the germline ends. This CDR3 contains 12 residues. Germline V gene sequence: CDR1 KGHSH, CDR2 LQKENI. Here the CDR3 DNA reads TGTGCCAGCTCCGTCGGCCTATATGGCTACACCTTC. Amino acids: CASSVGLYGYTF.

The CDR3 loop is CASGPHYEQYF. CDR3 nucleotides: TGTGCCAGCGGGCCTCACTACGAGCAGTACTTC. The chain carries TRBV28 and TRBJ2-7; D is uncertain. The V end was cut by 8 bases, the J end by 3 bases, with 8 bases between. Looked up from germline, CDR1 is MDHEN and CDR2 is SYDVKM. This CDR3 has 11 residues.

In its sample, this clonotype was seen a few times. This chain connects TRBV5-1 to TRBJ2-1, with D hard to call. Trimming pared 0 bases from V and 8 bases from J, leaving 9 bases between. CDR1 is SGHRS and CDR2 is YFSETQ in the germline V gene. The CDR3 sequence is 13 residues long. For the CDR3, the DNA is TGCGCCAGCAGCTTGGAGGCTATCGATGAGCAGTTCTTC. It encodes CASSLEAIDEQFF.

V and J are TRBV12-3 or TRBV12-4 and TRBJ2-1; the D gene is possibly TRBD2 (6 bases). This CDR3 has 16 amino acids. The germline V and J ends were trimmed by 0 bases and 3 bases, with 12 bases remaining between them. CDR3 sequence (DNA): TGTGCCAGCAGTTTAGCGCTGGCGGGACTCTACAATGAGCAGTTCTTC. Protein: CASSLALAGLYNEQFF.

This clonotype was counted only a few times. This chain joins TRBV20-1 and TRBJ2-1, with D unresolved. CDR3 length: 11 residues. Germline CDR1 DFQATT, CDR2 SNEGSKA (reference sequence). The CDR3 nucleotides read TGCAGCGAAACTACCTACAATGAGCAGTTCTTC. It translates to CSETTYNEQFF.

A remark on this clonotype: A junction end diverges from the germline sequence, so it may reflect a read error. The chain couples TRBV20-1 to TRBJ2-3; possibly TRBD2 for D (6 bases). Germline CDR1 is DFQATT and CDR2 is SNEGSKA (reference sequence). The CDR3 loop spans 18 amino acids. In DNA, the CDR3 is TGCAGTGCTGGGGGGTTTGGGCAGGGCCGAGCGGGCACCGATACGCAGTATTTT. Protein sequence: CSAGGFGQGRAGTDTQYF.

This clonotype came up many times. The rearrangement links TRBV4-1 to TRBJ1-5; weak D call: TRBD1 (6 bases). This CDR3 has 19 residues. Germline V gene sequence: CDR1 MGHRA, CDR2 YSYEKL. V was pared by 3 bases and J by 0 bases, with 21 bases between. The CDR3 sequence: CASSQDSRGPTVSNQPQHF. The CDR3 nucleotides are TGCGCCAGCAGCCAGGATAGTCGGGGGCCGACTGTTAGCAATCAGCCCCAGCATTTT.

V and J are TRBV20-1 and TRBJ2-7, with 7 bases identical to TRBD1. V lost 1 base and J lost 1; bases outside the gene matches: 4. Germline V gives CDR1 DFQATT, CDR2 SNEGSKA (reference sequence). CDR3 length: 14 amino acids. CDR3 DNA: TGCAGTGCTAGAGGCGACAGGGATTCCTACGAGCAGTACTTC. This codes for CSARGDRDSYEQYF.

The genes are TRBV2 and TRBJ2-7, with a weak D call TRBD2 (6 bases). The CDR3 runs 12 residues. V was shortened by 6 bases and J by 4 bases, with 10 bases between the two germline ends. Germline V gives CDR1 SNHLY, CDR2 FYNNEI. CDR3 DNA sequence: TGTGCCAGCAGACAAGCGGGTTACGAGCAGTACTTC. Translating gives CASRQAGYEQYF.

The gene calls are TRBV7-2 and TRBJ1-1; TRBD1 matches at 10 bases. Germline trimming cut 6 bases from V and 4 bases from J; bases unmatched to any gene: 2. CDR3 length: 13 residues. Germline CDR1 and CDR2: SGHTA and FQGNSA. CDR3 region: CASRDRGPTEAFF. The CDR3 nucleotides read TGTGCCAGCAGAGACAGGGGGCCCACTGAAGCTTTCTTT. The full variable domain, rest sourced from reference TRBV7-2 and TRBJ1-1, is GAGVSQSPSNKVTEKGKDVELRCDPISGHTALYWYRQSLGQGLEFLIYFQGNSAPDKSGLPSDRFSAERTGGSVSTLTIQRTQQEDSAVYLCASRDRGPTEAFFGQGTRLTVV.

This clonotype was seen a handful of times. V is TRBV7-9 and J is TRBJ1-5, with D perhaps matching TRBD1 (5 bases). Germline values: CDR1 SEHNR, CDR2 FQNEAQ (reference sequence). The CDR3 covers 14 residues. V was trimmed by 5 bases and J by 5 bases, leaving 13 bases between them. As DNA, the CDR3 is TGTGCCAGCAGCCCAAGCGGAGGGGATCAGCCCCAGCATTTT. It yields the protein CASSPSGGDQPQHF.

The rearrangement links TRBV9 to TRBJ2-7, with D possibly called TRBD1 or TRBD2 (5 bases each). CDR1 is SGDLS, CDR2 YYNGEE, per germline. The CDR3 totals 12 residues. The V gene lost 0 bases and the J gene lost 7 bases, with 8 bases spanning the gap. The CDR3 spells CASSVGDGEQYF. The CDR3 coding sequence is TGTGCCAGCAGCGTAGGGGACGGGGAGCAGTACTTC. Variable domain in full (rest from reference TRBV9 and TRBJ2-7): DSGVTQTPKHLITATGQRVTLRCSPRSGDLSVYWYQQSLDQGLQFLIQYYNGEERAKGNILERFSAQQFPDLHSELNLSSLELGDSALYFCASSVGDGEQYFGPGTRLTVT.

The chain is built from TRBV20-1 and TRBJ1-6; 9 nucleotides align to TRBD1. V was pared by 6 bases and J by 3 bases, with 6 bases of the junction left unmatched. The length of the CDR3 is 15 residues. Germline V gene sequence: CDR1 DFQATT, CDR2 SNEGSKA (reference sequence). The CDR3 sequence is CSAWTGAFYNSPLHF. DNA of the CDR3: TGCAGTGCCTGGACAGGGGCCTTCTATAATTCACCCCTCCACTTT.

Many counts were recorded for this clonotype. J is TRBJ2-7 and V is TRBV5-4; tentatively, D is TRBD2 (5 bases). The CDR3 covers 13 residues. Germline CDR1 reads SGHNT; CDR2 reads YYREEE (reference sequence). Trimming left V 4 bases short and J 0 bases short, with 8 bases between. CDR3 residues: CASSGSVSYEQYF. The CDR3 DNA is TGTGCCAGCAGCGGTAGCGTCTCCTACGAGCAGTACTTC.

This clonotype was detected ten times or more. The chain recombines TRBV5-1 with TRBJ2-1; 9 bases align to TRBD1. The CDR3 length is 16 residues. CDR1 and CDR2 from the germline V gene are SGHRS and YFSETQ. The V and J ends lost 1 base and 5 bases, in that order; junction bases with no gene match: 7. DNA for the CDR3: TGCGCCAGCAGCTTGTACTGGACAGGGGAGAACAATGAGCAGTTCTTC. Its protein is CASSLYWTGENNEQFF.

The chain employs TRBV12-3 or TRBV12-4 and TRBJ1-2, with a possible D match to TRBD1 (5 bases). The CDR3 length is 14 residues. Deletions cut 4 bases from V and 3 bases from J, with 12 bases between. The CDR3 DNA is TGTGCCAGCAGTTACGACAGCGCCTACTATGGCTACACCTTC. This codes for CASSYDSAYYGYTF.

This chain links TRBV7-2 with TRBJ2-5; tentative D call: TRBD2 (6 bases). Trimming cost V 4 bases and J 0 bases, with 12 bases left between them. Germline CDR1 SGHTA, CDR2 FQGNSA. The CDR3 is 15 amino acids. The CDR3 here is CASSSLTSYQETQYF. In DNA, the CDR3 is TGTGCCAGCAGCTCACTGACTAGTTACCAAGAGACCCAGTACTTC.

This clonotype has at least ten counts. The chain carries TRBV7-2 and TRBJ2-5; perhaps TRBD1 as D (5 bases). Germline V gene lookup returns CDR1 SGHTA and CDR2 FQGNSA. Deletions cut 1 base from V and 1 base from J, with 16 bases between. This CDR3 is 17 amino acids long. CDR3 residues: CASSLVVRAPVQETQYF. The CDR3 DNA follows: TGTGCCAGCAGCTTAGTTGTCAGGGCCCCAGTCCAAGAGACCCAGTACTTC.

Only a few counts were recorded for this clonotype. This rearrangement joins TRBV20-1 to TRBJ2-3, with TRBD2 matching over 12 bases. CDR1 is DFQATT and CDR2 is SNEGSKA in the germline V gene (reference sequence). The junction had 2 bases not matched to a gene; V was cut back by 7 bases and J by 0 bases. The CDR3 is made up of 14 amino acids. CDR3 residues: CSVTSGRSTDTQYF. In DNA, the CDR3 is TGCAGTGTGACTAGCGGGAGAAGCACAGATACGCAGTATTTT.

The chain recombines TRBV4-1 with TRBJ1-3; TRBD1 might be the D (5 bases). The CDR3 contains 16 residues. Deletions cut 3 bases from V and 0 bases from J, with 12 bases between. CDR1 is MGHRA, CDR2 YSYEKL, per germline. The CDR3 here is CASSHDAGNSGNTIYF. CDR3 in DNA: TGCGCCAGCAGCCATGATGCAGGGAACTCTGGAAACACCATATATTTT.

This clonotype was counted a few times. This rearrangement joins TRBV18 to TRBJ2-1, with TRBD2 matching over 7 bases. The V segment lost 3 bases and the J segment 13 bases; nucleotides outside the gene matches: 6. CDR3 length: 12 residues. Germline CDR1 and CDR2: KGHSH and LQKENI. The CDR3 reads CASSPSSGRQFF. Written as DNA, the CDR3 is TGTGCCAGCTCACCCTCTAGCGGTCGACAGTTCTTC.

CDR3 residues: CSASDRLSEPQHF. CDR3 DNA: TGCAGTGCAAGCGACAGACTTTCTGAGCCCCAGCATTTT. This chain uses TRBV20-1 with TRBJ1-5; a weak D match, TRBD1 (5 bases). The germline V gene has CDR1 DFQATT and CDR2 SNEGSKA (reference sequence). V gave up 6 bases and J gave up 8 bases, with 17 bases separating them. This CDR3 is built from 13 residues.

CDR3 in amino acids: CASSQATADTQYF. CDR3 coding DNA: TGTGCCAGCAGCCAGGCGACAGCCGATACGCAGTATTTT. The J gene is TRBJ2-3, the V gene TRBV3-1; the D gene is possibly TRBD1 (5 bases). The V gene lost 3 bases and the J gene lost 6 bases, with 10 bases spanning the gap. This CDR3 contains 13 residues. Germline lookup yields CDR1 LGHDT and CDR2 YNNKEL (reference sequence).

This clonotype was observed a few times. The chain joins TRBV7-2 to TRBJ2-5; the D gene could be TRBD1 or TRBD2 (5 bases each). V was pared by 5 bases and J by 5 bases, with 15 bases between. The germline V gene has CDR1 SGHTA and CDR2 FQGNSA. The CDR3 runs 14 residues. CDR3 amino acids: CASSPGASGETQYF. The CDR3 DNA reads as TGTGCCAGCAGCCCCGGGGCCTCAGGGGAGACCCAGTACTTC.

The chain joins TRBV7-9 to TRBJ1-5; possible D gene TRBD1, 6 bases. Germline V gene sequence: CDR1 SEHNR, CDR2 FQNEAQ (reference sequence). This CDR3 has 15 amino acids. Trimming removed 8 bases from V and 5 bases from J, with 19 bases in between. CDR3 residues: CASGLAGAGDQPQHF. CDR3 coding DNA: TGTGCCAGCGGTTTGGCAGGGGCGGGAGATCAGCCCCAGCATTTT.

This clonotype showed up many times. The gene calls are TRBV3-1 and TRBJ1-6; 8 bases fit TRBD1. The CDR3 loop spans 15 amino acids. Germline V gene sequence: CDR1 LGHDT, CDR2 YNNKEL (reference sequence). J gave up 10 bases and V 5 bases, and 10 bases lay outside the gene matches. CDR3 residues: CASSRSSGGDSPLHF. In nucleotides, the CDR3 is TGTGCCAGCAGCAGAAGTTCAGGGGGCGACTCACCCCTCCACTTT. Using reference TRBV3-1 and TRBJ1-6 for the parts outside the CDR3, the full variable domain is DTAVSQTPKYLVTQMGNDKSIKCEQNLGHDTMYWYKQDSKKFLKIMFSYNNKELIINETVPNRFSPKSPDKAHLNLHINSLELGDSAVYFCASSRSSGGDSPLHFGNGTRLTVT.

This clonotype was seen more than once but under ten times. The chain joins TRBV7-2 to TRBJ2-7; D is unclear. The CDR3 contains 14 residues. Trimming pared 5 bases from V and 0 bases from J, leaving 11 bases between. Germline values: CDR1 SGHTA, CDR2 FQGNSA. The CDR3 DNA is TGTGCCAGCAGCAATTGGCTGGACTCCTACGAGCAGTACTTC. Residues: CASSNWLDSYEQYF.